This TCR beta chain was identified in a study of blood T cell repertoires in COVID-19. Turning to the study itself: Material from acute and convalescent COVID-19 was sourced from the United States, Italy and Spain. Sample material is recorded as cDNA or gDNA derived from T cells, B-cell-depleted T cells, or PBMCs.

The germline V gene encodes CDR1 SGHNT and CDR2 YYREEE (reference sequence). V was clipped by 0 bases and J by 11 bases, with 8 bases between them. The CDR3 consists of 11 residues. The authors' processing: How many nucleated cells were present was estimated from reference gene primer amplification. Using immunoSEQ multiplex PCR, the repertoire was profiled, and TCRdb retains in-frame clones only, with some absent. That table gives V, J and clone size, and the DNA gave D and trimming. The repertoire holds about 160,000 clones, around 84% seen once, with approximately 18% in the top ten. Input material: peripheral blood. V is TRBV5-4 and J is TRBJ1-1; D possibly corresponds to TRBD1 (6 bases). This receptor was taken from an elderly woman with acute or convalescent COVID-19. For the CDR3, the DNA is TGTGCCAGCAGCTTGGAGGGGGAGGCTTTCTTT. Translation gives CASSLEGEAFF.